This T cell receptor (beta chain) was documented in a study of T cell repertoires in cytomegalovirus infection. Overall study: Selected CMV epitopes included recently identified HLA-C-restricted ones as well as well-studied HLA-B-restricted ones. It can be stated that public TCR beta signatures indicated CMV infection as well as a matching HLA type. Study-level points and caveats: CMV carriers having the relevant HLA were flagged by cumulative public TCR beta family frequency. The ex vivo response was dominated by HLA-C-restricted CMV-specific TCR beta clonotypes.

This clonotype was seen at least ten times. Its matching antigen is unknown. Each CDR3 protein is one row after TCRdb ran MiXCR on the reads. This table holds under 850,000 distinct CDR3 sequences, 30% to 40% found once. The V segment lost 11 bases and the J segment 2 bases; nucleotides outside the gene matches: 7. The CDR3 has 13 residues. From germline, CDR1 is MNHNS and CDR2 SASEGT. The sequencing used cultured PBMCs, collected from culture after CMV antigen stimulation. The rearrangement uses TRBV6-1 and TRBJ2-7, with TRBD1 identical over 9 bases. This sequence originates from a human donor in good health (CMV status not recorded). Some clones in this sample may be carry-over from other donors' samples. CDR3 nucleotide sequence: TGTGCCGGAACAGGGGGCGAGCCCTACGAGCAGTACTTC. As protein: CAGTGGEPYEQYF.